Shown below are 4 T cell receptor beta chains from a single sample sequenced in a study of cytotoxic CD8 clonotypes in ibrutinib-treated CLL. This table comes from immunoSEQ multiplex PCR, and its TCRdb copy is limited to in-frame clones, with some not included. The table lists about 160,000 clones, 81% of them singletons, with roughly 2% in the top ten. Sequencing was performed on PBMCs, taken after 12 months of ibrutinib treatment. These receptors came from a human donor with chronic lymphocytic leukemia.

This clone has more than one count but fewer than ten. V and J are TRBV19 and TRBJ1-2; no clear D gene. The CDR3 extends over 14 amino acids. Germline assignment: CDR1 LNHDA and CDR2 SQIVND (reference sequence). Trimming cost V 3 bases and J 6 bases, with 14 bases left between them. In DNA, the CDR3 is TGTGCCAGTAGTATCCGGGGATTGTTTGATGGCTACACCTTC. Protein product: CASSIRGLFDGYTF.

This clone occurred a few times. The chain combines TRBV18 with TRBJ2-7; 8 bases map to TRBD1. V lost 4 bases, J lost 2 bases, and 10 bases stayed unmatched. The CDR3 totals 16 residues. Germline CDR1 is KGHSH and CDR2 is LQKENI. CDR3 DNA: TGTGCCAGCTCACAGGGTAGACAGGGGATCACCTACGAGCAGTACTTC. Translated: CASSQGRQGITYEQYF.

The chain has TRBV5-1 and TRBJ2-6; D is perhaps TRBD1 (6 bases). V lost 0 bases, J lost 0 bases, and 10 bases lay in between. The CDR3 consists of 17 residues. Germline loops: CDR1 SGHRS, CDR2 YFSETQ. The CDR3 DNA is TGCGCCAGCAGCTTGGGACAGGTTCGCTCTGGGGCCAACGTCCTGACTTTC. Its translation: CASSLGQVRSGANVLTF.

J is TRBJ2-3 and V is TRBV9; 8 nucleotides align to TRBD2. Looked up from germline, CDR1 is SGDLS and CDR2 is YYNGEE. The trim removed 0 bases at V and 0 bases at J, leaving 3 bases unmatched. The CDR3 has 16 amino acids. The CDR3 DNA sequence: TGTGCCAGCAGCGTAGGTAGCGGGAAAAGCACAGATACGCAGTATTTT. It specifies CASSVGSGKSTDTQYF.